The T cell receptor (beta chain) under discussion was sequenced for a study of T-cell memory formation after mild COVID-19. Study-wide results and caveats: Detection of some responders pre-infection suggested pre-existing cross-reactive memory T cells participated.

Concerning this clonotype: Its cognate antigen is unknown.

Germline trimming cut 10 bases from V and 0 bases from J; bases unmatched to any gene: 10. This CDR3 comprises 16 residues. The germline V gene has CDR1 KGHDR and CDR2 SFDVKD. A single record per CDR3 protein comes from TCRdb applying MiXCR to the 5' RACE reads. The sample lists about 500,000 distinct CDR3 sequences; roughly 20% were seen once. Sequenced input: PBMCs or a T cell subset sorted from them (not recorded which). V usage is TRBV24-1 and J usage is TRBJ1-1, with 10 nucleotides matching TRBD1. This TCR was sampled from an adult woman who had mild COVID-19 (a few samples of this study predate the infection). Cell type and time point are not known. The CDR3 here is CATIGQGDFMNTEAFF. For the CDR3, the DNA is TGTGCCACGATCGGACAGGGGGACTTTATGAACACTGAAGCTTTCTTT.